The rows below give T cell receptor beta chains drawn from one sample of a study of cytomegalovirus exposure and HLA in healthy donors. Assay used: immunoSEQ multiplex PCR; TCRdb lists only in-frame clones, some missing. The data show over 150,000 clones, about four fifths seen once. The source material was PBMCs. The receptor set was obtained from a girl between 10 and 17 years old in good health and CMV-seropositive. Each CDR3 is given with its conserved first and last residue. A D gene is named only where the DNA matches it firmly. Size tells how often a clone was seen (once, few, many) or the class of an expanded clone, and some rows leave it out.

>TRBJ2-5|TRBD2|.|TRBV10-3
TGTGCCATCAGTGGTGTGGGACTAGCGGGAGCAGAGACCCAGTACTTC
CAISGVGLAGAETQYF
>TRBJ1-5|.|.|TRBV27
TGTGCCAGCAGTCTAACATCGACAGGTGGGTTGTATCAGCCCCAGCATTTT
CASSLTSTGGLYQPQHF
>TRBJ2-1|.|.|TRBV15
TGTGCCACCAGCAGAGATGCGGGGCCAAAGGACATCTACTACAATGAGCAGTTCTTC
CATSRDAGPKDIYYNEQFF
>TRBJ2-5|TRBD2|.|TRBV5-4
TGTGCCAGCAGCCCTAGCGGGAGCGAGACCCAGTACTTC
CASSPSGSETQYF
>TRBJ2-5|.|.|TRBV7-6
TGTGCCAGCAGCTCCTTAGAGACCCAGTACTTC
CASSSLETQYF
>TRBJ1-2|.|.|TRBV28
TGTGCCACCAACTGGGCGGGGGGCTACACCTTC
CATNWAGGYTF
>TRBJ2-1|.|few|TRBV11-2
TGTGCCAGCATTTTACTTACCGCCTACAATGAGCAGTTCTTC
CASILLTAYNEQFF
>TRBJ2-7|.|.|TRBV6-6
TGTGCCAGCAGGGCAGGGGAGAAACCCTACGAGCAGTACTTC
CASRAGEKPYEQYF
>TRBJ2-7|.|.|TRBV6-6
TGTGCCAGCAGTTACTCGGCAGGGCCCTACGAGCAGTACTTC
CASSYSAGPYEQYF
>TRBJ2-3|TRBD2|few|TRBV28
TGTGCCAGCAGCTCTTCCGGGACTAGCGGGGGGGCGGCAGATACGCAGTATTTT
CASSSSGTSGGAADTQYF
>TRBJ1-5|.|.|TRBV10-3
TGTGCCATCAGGGGAGGGGAGGGCAATCAGCCCCAGCATTTT
CAIRGGEGNQPQHF
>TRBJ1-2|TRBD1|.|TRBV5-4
TGTGCCAGCAGGCCACCAGAGGGGGCGGATGGCTACACCTTC
CASRPPEGADGYTF
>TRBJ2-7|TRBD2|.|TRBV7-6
TGTGCCAGCAGCTTTGTAGCGGGGGGCCGACTCTACGAGCAGTACTTC
CASSFVAGGRLYEQYF
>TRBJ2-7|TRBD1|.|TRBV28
TGTGCCAGCAGTTTAATCGGACAGGGCTACGAGCAGTACTTC
CASSLIGQGYEQYF
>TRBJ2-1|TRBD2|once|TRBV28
TGTGCCAGCAGCCACGGGACTAGCGGGAGGGCCCTCAATGAGCAGTTCTTC
CASSHGTSGRALNEQFF
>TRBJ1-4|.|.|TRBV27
TGTGCCAGCAACCGACGGGGGAGCACTAATGAAAAACTGTTTTTT
CASNRRGSTNEKLFF
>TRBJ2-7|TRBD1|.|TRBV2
TGTGCCACTATGATCCGGGACAGGGTTCTCGCGGGCGAGCAGTACTTC
CATMIRDRVLAGEQYF
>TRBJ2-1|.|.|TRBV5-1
TGCGCCAGCAGCTTGGATAGCGGATCCTACAATGAGCAGTTCTTC
CASSLDSGSYNEQFF
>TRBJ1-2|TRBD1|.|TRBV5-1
TGCGCCAGCAGCCCCGTGACAGGGCACTATGGCTACACCTTC
CASSPVTGHYGYTF
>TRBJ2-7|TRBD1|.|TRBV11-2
TGTGCCAGCGGTATATTGACAGGGCCCCGTTCCTACGAGCAGTACTTC
CASGILTGPRSYEQYF
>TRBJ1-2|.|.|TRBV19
TGTGCCAGTAGTATAGATCTGGAGGAAGAGTTGGATGGCTACACCTTC
CASSIDLEEELDGYTF
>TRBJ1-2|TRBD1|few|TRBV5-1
TGCGCCAGCAGCTATTCCCCAGAACGGACAGGGGACTATGGCTACACCTTC
CASSYSPERTGDYGYTF
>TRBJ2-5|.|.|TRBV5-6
TGTGCCAGCAGTTTGACAGGACGCGAGACCCAGTACTTC
CASSLTGRETQYF
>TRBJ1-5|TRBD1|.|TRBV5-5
TGTGCCAGCAGCGCATTGGGACAGGGGGCCAATCAGCCCCAGCATTTT
CASSALGQGANQPQHF
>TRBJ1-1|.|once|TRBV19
TGTGCCAGTAGTATCGTGCAGGGGCTTAACACTGAAGCTTTCTTT
CASSIVQGLNTEAFF
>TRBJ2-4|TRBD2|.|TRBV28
TGTGCCAGCAGTTTATTGGGGGGGAGCTCGGAAAACATTCAGTACTTC
CASSLLGGSSENIQYF
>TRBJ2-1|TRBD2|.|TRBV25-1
TGTGCCAGCAGTGAATTAGCGGGGGGCTCCTACAATGAGCAGTTCTTC
CASSELAGGSYNEQFF
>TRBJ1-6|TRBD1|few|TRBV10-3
TGTGCCATCAGAGGACAGGGTATCTCCTATAATTCACCCCTCCACTTT
CAIRGQGISYNSPLHF
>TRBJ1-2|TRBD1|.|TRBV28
TGTGCCAGCAGTCGAAGCCTGAGGACAGGGAGGGGCTACACCTTC
CASSRSLRTGRGYTF
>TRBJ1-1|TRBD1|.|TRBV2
TGTGCCAGCGGGGGACAGAGTAACACTGAAGCTTTCTTT
CASGGQSNTEAFF
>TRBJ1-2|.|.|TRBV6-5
TGTGCCAGCAGTCGAAACAGCGGCGGCTACACCTTC
CASSRNSGGYTF
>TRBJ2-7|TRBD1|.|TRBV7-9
TGTGCCAGCAGCCTGGACAGGGGGTCTCGGGAGCAGTACTTC
CASSLDRGSREQYF
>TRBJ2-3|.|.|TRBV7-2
TGTGCCAGCAGGTCTACCACAGATACGCAGTATTTT
CASRSTTDTQYF
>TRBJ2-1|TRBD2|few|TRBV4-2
TGTGCCAGCAGCCAAGGGACTAGCCGCTCCTACAATGAGCAGTTCTTC
CASSQGTSRSYNEQFF
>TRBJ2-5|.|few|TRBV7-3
TGTGCCAGCAGCTTGAGGCAGGGGAAAGAGACCCAGTACTTC
CASSLRQGKETQYF
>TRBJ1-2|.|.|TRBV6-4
TGTGCCAGCAGTCGAGGACAGCCGTATGGCTACACCTTC
CASSRGQPYGYTF
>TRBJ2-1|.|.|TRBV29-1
TGCAGCGTTGTGGACGGGGGTTACAATGAGCAGTTCTTC
CSVVDGGYNEQFF
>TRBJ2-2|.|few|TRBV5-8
TGTGCCAGCAGCTTGGTCAGGGGTGCCACCGGGGAGCTGTTTTTT
CASSLVRGATGELFF
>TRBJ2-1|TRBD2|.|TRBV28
TGTGCCAGCAGTTTTGGCGGGAGGTCCTACAATGAGCAGTTCTTC
CASSFGGRSYNEQFF
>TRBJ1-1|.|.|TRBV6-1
TGTGCCAGCAGGAGGACAGATTTGAACACTGAAGCTTTCTTT
CASRRTDLNTEAFF
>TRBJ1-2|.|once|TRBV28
TGTGCCAGCAGTTTATATGGGGCGGGATATGCCTACACCTTC
CASSLYGAGYAYTF
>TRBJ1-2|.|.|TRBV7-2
TGTGCCAGCAGCCCCGGACACTACGGCTACACCTTC
CASSPGHYGYTF
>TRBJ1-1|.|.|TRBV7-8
TGTGCCAGCAGTCACTCGCCAGGGAGGGACACTGAAGCTTTCTTT
CASSHSPGRDTEAFF
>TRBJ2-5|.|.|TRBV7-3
TGTGCCAGCAGCTTAACTCGCGGGGAAACCCAGTACTTC
CASSLTRGETQYF
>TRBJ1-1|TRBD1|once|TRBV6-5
TGTGCCAGCATTGATACCGGGACAGGGGCCCCACTAGCTTTCTTT
CASIDTGTGAPLAFF
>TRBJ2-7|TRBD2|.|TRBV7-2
TGTGCCAGCAGCCAGCGCGTTGGACTAGCGGGAGGAGTTCCGTACTTC
CASSQRVGLAGGVPYF
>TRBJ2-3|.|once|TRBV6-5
TGTGCCAGCAGTTACACGACACCTACCACAGATACGCAGTATTTT
CASSYTTPTTDTQYF
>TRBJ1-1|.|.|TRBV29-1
TGCAGCGTTGAGGGCAGGGCGAACACTGAAGCTTTCTTT
CSVEGRANTEAFF
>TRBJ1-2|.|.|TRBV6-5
TGTGCCAGCAGTGTGTCCGGGATCAACTATGGCTACACCTTC
CASSVSGINYGYTF
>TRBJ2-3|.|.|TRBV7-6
TGTGCCAGCAGCCCCGGGGTGGGTCCAGATACGCAGTATTTT
CASSPGVGPDTQYF
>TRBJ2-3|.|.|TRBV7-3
TGTGCCAGCAGCTCCAACTACCCCACAGATACGCAGTATTTT
CASSSNYPTDTQYF
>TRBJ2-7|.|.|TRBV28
TGTGCCAGCAGGGCAGGGGATACGGAGCAGTACTTC
CASRAGDTEQYF
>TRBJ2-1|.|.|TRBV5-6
TGTGCCAGCAGCCCTTCAGGAGGGGCGAGCTCCTACAATGAGCAGTTCTTC
CASSPSGGASSYNEQFF
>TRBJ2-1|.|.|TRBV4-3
TGCGCCAGCAGCCGAGCCCCGGGACTTCACAATGAGCAGTTCTTC
CASSRAPGLHNEQFF
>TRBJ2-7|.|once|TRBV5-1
TGCGCCAGCAGCTTGGTACCGGGCCAGGGGGAGCAGTACTTC
CASSLVPGQGEQYF
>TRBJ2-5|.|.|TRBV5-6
TGTGCCAGCAGCTTGGGTGCGAGTAGCTTCCAGTACTTC
CASSLGASSFQYF
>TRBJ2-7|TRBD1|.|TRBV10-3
TGTGCCATCAGTGGGACAGGGGACGAGCAGTACTTC
CAISGTGDEQYF
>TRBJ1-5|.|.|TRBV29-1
TGCAGCGCTGGGGGCCCCGGCAATCAGCCCCAGCATTTT
CSAGGPGNQPQHF
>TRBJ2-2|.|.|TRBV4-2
TGTGCCAGCAGCCAAGAGGGGGCCGGGACTATTAGGACCGGGGAGCTGTTTTTT
CASSQEGAGTIRTGELFF
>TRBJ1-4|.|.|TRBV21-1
TGTGCCAGTCCGTTCAGGGGAAATGAAAAACTGTTTTTT
CASPFRGNEKLFF